The rows below give T cell receptor beta chains drawn from one sample of a study of T-cell reconstitution after alpha-beta-depleted transplantation in children. Each CDR3 protein is one row after TCRdb ran MiXCR on the PCR reads. This sample yields roughly 400,000 distinct CDR3 sequences, of which over 20% are seen a single time; 3% to 4.5% belongs to the top ten. The starting material was PBMCs from the stem cell graft donor, obtained from the stem cell graft. Receptors originate from a human donor who donated a stem cell graft to a child with acute myeloid leukemia. The CDR3 runs from the conserved cysteine through the conserved F or W. The D gene is left open where the match is weak. Only some rows state a clone size, as once, few, many or a class for expanded clones.

>.|TRBV20-1|.|TRBJ1-2
CSARGGWYGYTF
TGCAGTGCTAGAGGCGGTTGGTATGGCTACACCTTC
>.|TRBV7-6|.|TRBJ2-1
CASSPQGIEQFF
TGTGCCAGCAGCCCACAGGGTATCGAGCAGTTCTTC
>few|TRBV7-2|.|TRBJ1-1
CASSLDGTYSNTEAFF
TGTGCCAGCAGCTTAGACGGGACATACTCGAACACTGAAGCTTTCTTT
>.|TRBV20-1|.|TRBJ2-3
CSARVGPSTDTQYF
TGCAGTGCTAGAGTGGGCCCAAGCACAGATACGCAGTATTTT
>few|TRBV15|TRBD1|TRBJ2-7
CATSRKRGQESSYEQYF
TGTGCCACCAGCAGAAAAAGGGGACAGGAGAGCTCCTACGAGCAGTACTTC
>.|TRBV12-3/TRBV12-4|.|TRBJ1-2
CASSLVGANYGYTF
TGTGCCAGCAGCCTGGTTGGGGCTAACTATGGCTACACCTTC
>.|TRBV4-1|TRBD1|TRBJ2-5
CASSLVTGMETQYF
TGCGCCAGCAGCCTGGTGACAGGGATGGAGACCCAGTACTTC
>many|TRBV4-2|.|TRBJ2-7
CASSRFPSGLSSYEQYF
TGTGCCAGCAGCCGGTTCCCGAGCGGGCTAAGCTCCTACGAGCAGTACTTC
>.|TRBV10-2|.|TRBJ1-6
CASRSTQTRSPLHF
TGCGCCAGCAGGTCCACGCAAACGAGATCACCCCTCCACTTT
>.|TRBV24-1|.|TRBJ2-1
CATSDFGGQSYNEQFF
TGTGCCACCAGTGATTTCGGGGGACAGAGTTACAATGAGCAGTTCTTC
>many|TRBV15|TRBD2|TRBJ2-1
CATSPVGTTTYNEQFF
TGTGCCACCAGTCCTGTCGGGACTACTACCTACAATGAGCAGTTCTTC
>few|TRBV4-1|TRBD1|TRBJ1-5
CASSQEQGIQPQHF
TGCGCCAGCAGCCAAGAACAGGGGATTCAGCCCCAGCATTTT
>many|TRBV5-6|TRBD2|TRBJ2-1
CASSFERLAGGGTYNEQFF
TGTGCCAGCAGCTTCGAACGGCTAGCGGGAGGTGGAACCTACAATGAGCAGTTCTTC
>.|TRBV20-1|.|TRBJ1-1
CSASNRAGTEAFF
TGCAGTGCTAGTAACAGGGCGGGCACTGAAGCTTTCTTT
>many|TRBV25-1|.|TRBJ1-6
CASSEWSSPLHF
TGTGCCAGCAGTGAATGGAGTTCACCCCTCCACTTT
>.|TRBV5-1|.|TRBJ2-3
CASTRGESTDTQYF
TGCGCCAGCACCCGGGGAGAGAGCACAGATACGCAGTATTTT
>few|TRBV5-5|TRBD1|TRBJ2-7
CASSYPGQLAYEQYF
TGTGCCAGCAGCTATCCGGGACAGCTTGCCTACGAGCAGTACTTC
>.|TRBV15|.|TRBJ1-1
CATSREVGGVAFF
TGTGCCACCAGCAGAGAGGTCGGGGGAGTTGCTTTCTTT
>many|TRBV20-1|.|TRBJ2-2
CSAPIRYTGELFF
TGCAGTGCTCCCATAAGATACACCGGGGAGCTGTTTTTT
>.|TRBV7-6|.|TRBJ2-5
CASSLGWSTQYF
TGTGCCAGCAGCTTGGGGTGGTCGACCCAGTACTTC
>few|TRBV27|.|TRBJ1-4
CASSSSEGRTGREKLFF
TGTGCCAGCAGTTCCTCAGAGGGCCGAACCGGTCGCGAAAAACTGTTTTTT
>many|TRBV20-1|.|TRBJ2-7
CRGSTRSSYEQYF
TGCAGGGGTTCCACCCGGAGCTCCTACGAGCAGTACTTC
>.|TRBV10-3|.|TRBJ2-7
CAIKRGDPYEQYF
TGTGCCATCAAGAGAGGGGATCCCTACGAGCAGTACTTC
>few|TRBV7-2|TRBD2|TRBJ2-1
CASSRGDSWDEQFF
TGTGCCAGCAGCCGGGGGGACTCCTGGGATGAGCAGTTCTTC
>.|TRBV18|.|TRBJ2-7
CASSRGAGSNEQYF
TGTGCCAGCTCACGGGGGGCAGGGTCGAACGAGCAGTACTTC
>many|TRBV4-2|TRBD1|TRBJ1-4
CASSQDGPGQGGEKLFF
TGTGCCAGCAGCCAAGATGGACCGGGACAGGGAGGCGAAAAACTGTTTTTT
>few|TRBV12-3/TRBV12-4|.|TRBJ2-7
CASSLTGRDRPQYF
TGTGCCAGCAGTTTGACGGGACGGGATCGACCCCAGTACTTC
>.|TRBV5-1|TRBD2|TRBJ2-7
CASSSGDYSSYEQYF
TGCGCCAGCAGCTCGGGGGACTACTCCTCCTACGAGCAGTACTTC
>.|TRBV11-2|.|TRBJ2-7
CASSAKVYEQYF
TGTGCCAGCAGCGCAAAGGTATACGAGCAGTACTTC
>.|TRBV29-1|.|TRBJ2-2
CSVVLSGKQNTGELFF
TGCAGCGTTGTCCTTTCGGGGAAACAGAACACCGGGGAGCTGTTTTTT
>.|TRBV6-5|TRBD2|TRBJ2-1
CASSYPGLAGEAEQFF
TGTGCCAGCAGTTACCCGGGACTAGCGGGTGAAGCTGAGCAGTTCTTC
>.|TRBV20-1|.|TRBJ2-7
CSASTGAAYEQYF
TGCAGTGCTTCTACTGGGGCTGCCTACGAGCAGTACTTC
>few|TRBV4-1|.|TRBJ1-1
CASSQENGFMNTEAFF
TGCGCCAGCAGCCAAGAAAATGGGTTCATGAACACTGAAGCTTTCTTT
>.|TRBV25-1|.|TRBJ2-7
CASSESIGDGWRDAYEQYF
TGTGCCAGCAGTGAATCTATTGGAGATGGGTGGCGGGACGCGTACGAGCAGTACTTC
>.|TRBV7-9|.|TRBJ2-7
CASSYDNEQYF
TGTGCCAGCAGCTATGACAACGAGCAGTACTTC
>.|TRBV12-3/TRBV12-4|.|TRBJ2-1
CASRAPLDWDEQFF
TGTGCCAGCAGGGCCCCACTAGATTGGGATGAGCAGTTCTTC
>few|TRBV29-1|.|TRBJ2-7
CSGFRGREQYF
TGCAGCGGGTTCAGGGGACGCGAGCAGTACTTC
>.|TRBV6-5|.|TRBJ1-4
CASSFNRKGEKLFF
TGTGCCAGCAGTTTTAACAGAAAGGGGGAAAAACTGTTTTTT
>many|TRBV7-6|TRBD2|TRBJ2-3
CASVPSGLAGGGTDTQYF
TGTGCCAGCGTACCGTCAGGACTAGCGGGAGGAGGCACAGATACGCAGTATTTT
>few|TRBV5-6|TRBD2|TRBJ2-5
CASRYGWLAGKVETQYF
TGTGCCAGCAGATACGGGTGGCTAGCGGGAAAGGTGGAGACCCAGTACTTC
>few|TRBV29-1|.|TRBJ2-5
CSVQMRGETQYF
TGCAGCGTTCAGATGCGAGGAGAGACCCAGTACTTC
>.|TRBV28|.|TRBJ2-7
CASNRGTAYEQYF
TGTGCCAGCAACCGGGGGACAGCCTACGAGCAGTACTTC
>many|TRBV6-5|.|TRBJ2-1
CASRHWGVGQFF
TGTGCCAGCAGACACTGGGGAGTAGGGCAGTTCTTC